Listed here are 16 T cell receptor beta chains from one sample, sequenced in a study of beta chain features in type 1 diabetes. The authors reverse transcribed all of the isolated RNA, so sequencing captured expressed TCRB transcripts. Generated by immunoSEQ multiplex PCR, the TCRdb table keeps only in-frame clones and is missing some. Among around 250,000 clones, 20% were seen once, and the ten largest hold 0.028%. Study-level findings and limits: Type 1 diabetes patients showed a moderate but significant shortening of TCRB CDR3s in all four CD4+ subsets.

What these receptors recognize is not known. The sequencing sample was made of naive CD4+ T cells from blood. The receptors here all came from a woman between 35 and 50 years old with type 1 diabetes.

This clone has just one count. The gene calls are TRBV5-6 and TRBJ1-2; the match to TRBD1 covers 7 bases. V dropped 3 bases and J dropped 2; count of bases not matched to a gene: 4. CDR3 length: 14 residues. Germline V gene data show CDR1 as SGHDT and CDR2 as YYEEEE. The CDR3 bases are TGTGCCAGCAGCTCGGACAGGCGGAACTATGGCTACACCTTC. It specifies CASSSDRRNYGYTF.

V gene TRBV7-8 combines with J gene TRBJ2-1, with TRBD1 matching 8 bases. Per germline, CDR1 SGHVS and CDR2 FQNEAQ. J gave up 7 bases and V 2 bases, and 4 bases lay outside the gene matches. The CDR3 is 14 amino acids. The CDR3 bases are TGTGCCAGCAGCTTATCAGGGGGCGGAAATGAGCAGTTCTTC. Amino acids: CASSLSGGGNEQFF.

This clone was counted a few times. J is TRBJ2-3 and V is TRBV4-1; 11 nucleotides match TRBD2. This CDR3 region has 16 residues. Losses at the gene ends were 1 base for V and 4 bases for J; bases not matched to a gene: 4. The germline CDR1 and CDR2 sequences are MGHRA and YSYEKL. The CDR3 nucleotides are TGCGCCAGCAGCCAAGGACTAGCGGGGTGGGCAGATACGCAGTATTTT. This codes for CASSQGLAGWADTQYF.

V gene TRBV27 combines with J gene TRBJ1-2, with 7 bases identical to TRBD1. CDR1 is MNHEY and CDR2 is SMNVEV in the germline V gene (reference sequence). Trimming took 5 bases from V and 4 from J; bases not matched to a gene: 4. The CDR3 consists of 13 residues. The CDR3 nucleotides read TGTGCCAGCAGTGCCGGGACAGTCTATGGCTACACCTTC. This sequence encodes CASSAGTVYGYTF.

This clone was picked up a small number of times. The chain is built from TRBV5-4 and TRBJ2-5, with 16 bases fitting TRBD2. This CDR3 is 18 amino acids long. The germline V gene has CDR1 SGHNT and CDR2 YYREEE (reference sequence). V was clipped by 3 bases and J by 0 bases; unmatched bases: 5. The CDR3 here is CASSSGLAGGKYQETQYF. The DNA of the CDR3 is TGTGCCAGCAGCTCGGGACTAGCGGGGGGGAAGTACCAAGAGACCCAGTACTTC.

The rearrangement links TRBV5-5 to TRBJ1-2; tentative D call: TRBD1 (6 bases). The CDR3 has 13 residues. V lost 0 bases to trimming and J lost 7 bases, with 10 bases between them. Germline V gene data show CDR1 as SGHKS and CDR2 as YYEKEE (reference sequence). The chain's CDR3 is CASSLGQVPGYTF. The CDR3 DNA is TGTGCCAGCAGCTTGGGACAGGTCCCTGGCTACACCTTC.

CDR3 sequence: CASTKGGTPLHF. The CDR3 DNA reads as TGTGCCAGCACCAAAGGAGGGACACCCCTCCACTTT. The chain recombines TRBV27 with TRBJ1-6; D call uncertain. V lost 7 bases and J lost 11, with 12 bases in between. CDR1 and CDR2 from the germline V gene are MNHEY and SMNVEV (reference sequence). CDR3 size: 12 residues.

This clone was picked up a small number of times. This chain connects TRBV30 to TRBJ1-2; D gene unclear. The CDR3 sequence is 12 residues long. Germline CDR1 GTSNPN, CDR2 SVGIG (reference sequence). Trimming took 3 bases from V and 4 from J, leaving 9 bases between them. The CDR3 reads CAWRREPYGYTF. The CDR3 DNA sequence: TGTGCCTGGAGGAGAGAGCCCTATGGCTACACCTTC. The whole variable domain, remainder taken from reference TRBV30 and TRBJ1-2, is SQTIHQWPATLVQPVGSPLSLECTVEGTSNPNLYWYRQAAGRGLQLLFYSVGIGQISSEVPQNLSASRPQDRQFILSSKKLLLSDSGFYLCAWRREPYGYTFGSGTRLTVV.

V is TRBV4-2 and J is TRBJ2-7, with 12 nucleotides matching TRBD2. This CDR3 is built from 14 residues. Germline V lookup: CDR1 LGHNA, CDR2 YNFKEQ. Losses at the gene ends were 4 bases for V and 3 bases for J; bases not matched to a gene: 1. In DNA form, the CDR3 reads TGTGCCAGCAGCCGGACTAGCGGGGACTACGAGCAGTACTTC. This gives the protein CASSRTSGDYEQYF.

V gene TRBV2 combines with J gene TRBJ1-1; D call uncertain. This CDR3 is 14 amino acids long. Germline V lookup: CDR1 SNHLY, CDR2 FYNNEI. Deletions cut 7 bases from V and 0 bases from J, with 12 bases between. The CDR3 region has the DNA TGTGCCAGCATTGCCACTCTATTGAACACTGAAGCTTTCTTT. Translated, it gives CASIATLLNTEAFF.

The chain combines TRBV15 with TRBJ2-7; tentatively, D is TRBD2 (6 bases). Deletions cut 4 bases from V and 2 bases from J, with 12 bases between. This CDR3 comprises 14 residues. The V gene's germline CDR1 is LNHNV and CDR2 YYDKDF (reference sequence). CDR3 amino acids: CATSKGLGTYEQYF. The CDR3, as DNA: TGTGCCACCAGCAAGGGACTCGGGACCTACGAGCAGTACTTC.

The gene calls are TRBV18 and TRBJ2-5, with D tentatively TRBD1 (6 bases). Germline V CDR1 and CDR2: KGHSH, LQKENI. Trimming shortened V by 3 bases and J by 2 bases, and 10 bases separated the two germline ends. The CDR3 consists of 14 residues. CDR3 amino acids: CASSPGTPQETQYF. The CDR3 DNA reads as TGTGCCAGCTCACCGGGGACACCTCAAGAGACCCAGTACTTC.

The chain combines TRBV30 with TRBJ2-3; D is perhaps TRBD2 (5 bases). The CDR3 consists of 14 residues. Germline lookup yields CDR1 GTSNPN and CDR2 SVGIG (reference sequence). Trimming took 5 bases from V and 1 from J, leaving 13 bases between them. The CDR3 spells CAWHLGSGTDTQYF. The CDR3 nucleotides are TGTGCCTGGCACCTTGGGAGCGGCACAGATACGCAGTATTTT.

The chain couples TRBV28 to TRBJ1-5, with TRBD1 as a possible D gene (6 bases). Trimming left V 7 bases short and J 4 bases short, with 8 bases between. From germline, CDR1 is MDHEN and CDR2 SYDVKM. This CDR3 spans 12 amino acids. The CDR3, as DNA: TGTGCCAGCAATCAGGGGAATCAGCCCCAGCATTTT. It translates to CASNQGNQPQHF.

This clone was detected a few times. V gene TRBV7-9 combines with J gene TRBJ2-7, with TRBD1 identical over 8 bases. The CDR3 length is 14 residues. The germline V gene has CDR1 SEHNR and CDR2 FQNEAQ (reference sequence). V was pared by 1 base and J by 5 bases, with 4 bases of the junction left unmatched. This CDR3 is CASSLDRGDHEQYF. For the CDR3, the DNA is TGTGCCAGCAGCTTAGACAGGGGGGATCACGAGCAGTACTTC.

V gene TRBV23-1 combines with J gene TRBJ1-5; D call uncertain. TRBV23-1 is filed as an ORF, its function uncertain. The CDR3 runs 15 residues. V was clipped by 3 bases and J by 5 bases, with 14 bases between them. The CDR3 reads CASSHFSRPDQPQHF. In DNA, the CDR3 is TGCGCCAGCAGTCACTTTTCGAGGCCGGATCAGCCCCAGCATTTT.